Each of the 23 T cell receptor beta chains below was sequenced from the same sample in a study of CD8 T cells in ankylosing spondylitis. Regarding the study as a whole: Seemingly characteristic of ankylosing spondylitis blood was a TCR beta motif consisting of about 8 highly homologous variants.

Their cognate antigens are unknown. MiXCR, run by TCRdb on the 5' RACE reads, gives a single entry per CDR3 protein. The sample has around 490,000 distinct CDR3 sequences; 5.3% are singletons. Specimen: blood, either unsorted or a sorted T cell fraction (not recorded which). The receptors shown here come from a male donor with ankylosing spondylitis.

This clonotype was picked up many times. The gene calls are TRBV20-1 and TRBJ1-5; no clear D gene. In germline, CDR1 is DFQATT, CDR2 SNEGSKA (reference sequence). The CDR3 consists of 15 residues. The V end was cut by 2 bases, the J end by 0 bases, with 11 bases between. The CDR3 DNA is TGCAGTGCTAGAAGGCAGATTAATAGCAATCAGCCCCAGCATTTT. Protein sequence: CSARRQINSNQPQHF.

This clonotype was recorded at least ten times. This chain connects TRBV4-2 to TRBJ1-2, with 7 positions matching TRBD1. The trim removed 4 bases at V and 2 bases at J, leaving 4 bases unmatched. CDR3 length equals 14 residues. The germline gives CDR1 LGHNA, CDR2 YNFKEQ. This CDR3 is CASSRGGVNYGYTF. The CDR3, as DNA: TGTGCCAGCAGCCGAGGGGGCGTAAACTATGGCTACACCTTC.

This clonotype was seen many times. One junction end does not reproduce the germline sequence, and a read error may be involved. The chain carries TRBV5-1 and TRBJ2-5, with a possible D match to TRBD1 (5 bases). Germline CDR1 is SGHRS and CDR2 is YFSETQ. CDR3 length: 14 amino acids. The CDR3: CASSLDTNQETQYF. Here the CDR3 DNA reads TGCGCCAGCAGTTTGGACACAAACCAAGAGACCCAGTACTTC.

This clonotype was seen at least ten times. This sequence joins TRBV4-3 and TRBJ2-7, with 7 bases that match TRBD1. The CDR3 extends over 15 amino acids. J lost 1 base, V lost 0 bases, and 3 bases had no gene match. Germline CDR1 reads LGHNA; CDR2 reads YSLEER. CDR3 in amino acids: CASSQDRGYSYEQYF. DNA for the CDR3: TGCGCCAGCAGCCAAGACAGGGGGTATTCCTACGAGCAGTACTTC.

The chain has TRBV10-3 and TRBJ2-7, with 7 bases aligning to TRBD2. This CDR3 contains 12 residues. The V gene's germline CDR1 is ENHRY and CDR2 SYGVKD. J gave up 5 bases and V 6 bases, and 4 bases lay outside the gene matches. The CDR3 sequence is CAIRTSIHEQYF. CDR3 nucleotides: TGTGCCATCAGGACTAGCATCCACGAGCAGTACTTC.

There are many counts of this clonotype. The chain is built from TRBV7-2 and TRBJ2-4; 9 bases are shared with TRBD2. The CDR3 sequence is 14 residues long. V shed 5 bases, J shed 8 bases, and the junction held 7 bases outside the gene matches. From germline, CDR1 is SGHTA and CDR2 FQGNSA. This CDR3 reads CASSGGGGADIQYF. The DNA for the CDR3 is TGTGCCAGCAGCGGAGGCGGGGGGGCGGACATTCAGTACTTC.

This rearrangement joins TRBV7-9 to TRBJ2-5; D ambiguous. CDR1 is SEHNR and CDR2 is FQNEAQ in the germline V gene (reference sequence). The CDR3 totals 13 residues. Trimming pared 5 bases from V and 7 bases from J, leaving 14 bases between. CDR3 residues: CASSLGEDRTQYF. The CDR3 coding sequence is TGTGCCAGCAGCCTAGGAGAGGATAGGACCCAGTACTTC.

This clonotype was picked up many times. The rearrangement uses TRBV7-9 and TRBJ2-1; weak D call: TRBD1 (5 bases). Trimming pared 6 bases from V and 4 bases from J, leaving 13 bases between. The CDR3 runs to 14 residues. Germline V CDR1 and CDR2: SEHNR, FQNEAQ (reference sequence). DNA of the CDR3: TGTGCCAGCAGGCCCCCCGACAGATACAATGAGCAGTTCTTC. Amino acid sequence: CASRPPDRYNEQFF.

The table lists this clonotype with many counts. The V gene is TRBV29-1, the J gene TRBJ1-2; D is ambiguous. CDR3 size: 11 residues. The V and J ends lost 2 bases and 6 bases respectively, with 7 bases between them. Germline CDR1 is SQVTM and CDR2 is ANQGSEA. The CDR3 spells CSVEQVDGYTF. The CDR3 DNA sequence: TGCAGCGTTGAACAGGTCGATGGCTACACCTTC.

In its sample, this clonotype was seen many times. This rearrangement joins TRBV29-1 to TRBJ2-1, with D tentatively TRBD2 (5 bases). CDR3 length: 14 residues. CDR1 is SQVTM, CDR2 ANQGSEA, per germline. V dropped 4 bases and J dropped 4 bases, with 14 bases sitting between them. CDR3 residues: CSVVSRDRYNEQFF. In DNA, the CDR3 is TGCAGCGTTGTGTCCCGGGATCGTTACAATGAGCAGTTCTTC.

The gene calls are TRBV5-5 and TRBJ1-4; D is perhaps TRBD1 (6 bases). With 3 bases removed from V and 7 bases from J, the gap between germline ends came to 13 bases. The CDR3 runs 14 residues. CDR1 and CDR2 from the germline V gene are SGHKS and YYEKEE (reference sequence). In nucleotides, the CDR3 is TGTGCCAGCAGCTCGGGGGCTTGGAGTGAAAAACTGTTTTTT. It codes for CASSSGAWSEKLFF.

This clonotype showed up many times. The chain is built from TRBV7-9 and TRBJ2-1; D gene unclear. The germline V gene has CDR1 SEHNR and CDR2 FQNEAQ (reference sequence). The CDR3 totals 14 residues. Trimming stripped 10 bases from V and 0 bases from J, with 13 bases between. This CDR3 is CATPRTDSYNEQFF. The CDR3 region has the DNA TGTGCCACCCCTAGGACCGACTCCTACAATGAGCAGTTCTTC.

This clonotype was detected ten times or more. V and J are TRBV7-2 and TRBJ2-5, with 7 bases aligning to TRBD1. Germline V lookup: CDR1 SGHTA, CDR2 FQGNSA. After removal of 0 bases from V and 4 bases from J, the junction contained 5 bases not matched to a gene. The CDR3 length is 15 residues. The CDR3 loop reads CASSLAGGAGETQYF. The CDR3, as DNA: TGTGCCAGCAGCTTAGCAGGGGGCGCAGGAGAGACCCAGTACTTC.

This clonotype was picked up many times. The chain combines TRBV7-9 with TRBJ1-4; no definite D call. The CDR3 spans 15 residues. V dropped 5 bases and J dropped 8 bases, with 18 bases sitting between them. Germline loops: CDR1 SEHNR, CDR2 FQNEAQ (reference sequence). The CDR3 nucleotides read TGTGCCAGCAGCCCCGGACGTACCCCCTTAGAAAAACTGTTTTTT. It codes for CASSPGRTPLEKLFF.

This clonotype was counted only a few times. The rearrangement joins TRBV4-3 to TRBJ2-7; 7 nucleotides match TRBD1. Germline V lookup: CDR1 LGHNA, CDR2 YSLEER. This CDR3 spans 15 amino acids. The junction had 7 bases not matched to a gene; V was cut back by 1 base and J by 4 bases. Here the CDR3 DNA reads TGCGCCAGCAGCCAAGGTGACAGGGTCGGGTACGAGCAGTACTTC. This codes for CASSQGDRVGYEQYF.

The chain recombines TRBV10-3 with TRBJ2-1; 13 positions match TRBD2. The CDR3 covers 16 residues. V shed 5 bases and J 5 bases; nucleotides not matched to a gene: 6. CDR1 is ENHRY, CDR2 SYGVKD, per germline. CDR3 loop: CAISRLGLAGNNEQFF. For the CDR3, the DNA is TGTGCCATCAGTAGGTTGGGACTAGCGGGAAACAATGAGCAGTTCTTC.

This clonotype was found many times. The rearrangement joins TRBV4-2 to TRBJ2-7; 12 bases agree with TRBD1. V gave up 3 bases and J gave up 3 bases; unmatched junction bases: 12. CDR1 is LGHNA and CDR2 is YNFKEQ in the germline V gene. The CDR3 has 18 amino acids. CDR3 nucleotide sequence: TGTGCCAGCAGCCAGTCCCGGGACAGGGGGCTCGGGCGCTACGAGCAGTACTTC. It codes for CASSQSRDRGLGRYEQYF.

The chain links TRBV7-2 to TRBJ2-5; 7 bases map to TRBD2. This CDR3 is 14 amino acids long. V trimming: 4 bases; J trimming: 4 bases; junction bases outside the gene matches: 6. Germline V gene lookup returns CDR1 SGHTA and CDR2 FQGNSA. CDR3 sequence (DNA): TGTGCCAGCAGCTCGACTAGCAGAGGAGAGACCCAGTACTTC. Protein product: CASSSTSRGETQYF.

At least ten counts were recorded for this clonotype. The V gene is TRBV11-2, the J gene TRBJ1-1; 9 bases map to TRBD1. The CDR3 spans 14 residues. V lost 4 bases to trimming and J lost 4 bases; unmatched junction nucleotides: 4. Germline values: CDR1 SGHAT, CDR2 FQNNGV. The CDR3 DNA sequence: TGTGCCAGCAGCTCTTCGACAGGGGGCACTGAAGCTTTCTTT. Residues: CASSSSTGGTEAFF. Based on the CDR3 plus reference TRBV11-2 and TRBJ1-1, the full variable domain is EAGVAQSPRYKIIEKRQSVAFWCNPISGHATLYWYQQILGQGPKLLIQFQNNGVVDDSQLPKDRFSAERLKGVDSTLKIQPAKLEDSAVYLCASSSSTGGTEAFFGQGTRLTVV.

V gene TRBV7-9 combines with J gene TRBJ1-1, with D perhaps TRBD1 (6 bases). Trimming removed 6 bases at V and 11 bases at J, with 19 bases between. The CDR3 runs 13 residues. Germline loops: CDR1 SEHNR, CDR2 FQNEAQ (reference sequence). The CDR3 sequence is CASSDNEGVWAFF. The CDR3 nucleotides read TGTGCCAGCAGTGATAACGAGGGGGTGTGGGCTTTCTTT.

This clonotype was seen at least ten times. This sequence joins TRBV20-1 and TRBJ1-2; 7 bases fit TRBD1. Germline V lookup: CDR1 DFQATT, CDR2 SNEGSKA (reference sequence). The CDR3 sequence is 14 residues long. V dropped 2 bases and J dropped 4; count of bases not matched to a gene: 7. The CDR3 loop is CSARIQTGAYGYTF. DNA for the CDR3: TGCAGTGCTAGAATTCAAACAGGGGCCTATGGCTACACCTTC.

The sample holds many counts of this clonotype. The chain joins TRBV5-1 to TRBJ2-7; D possibly uses TRBD1 or TRBD2 (5 bases each). Per the germline V gene, CDR1 is SGHRS and CDR2 is YFSETQ. CDR3 size: 15 residues. V lost 4 bases and J lost 3, with 17 bases in between. The CDR3 reads CASSPGPRGIYEQYF. In nucleotides, the CDR3 is TGCGCCAGCAGCCCGGGACCCCGGGGTATCTACGAGCAGTACTTC.

V usage is TRBV7-9 and J usage is TRBJ2-1; D is uncertain. V shed 5 bases and J shed 9 bases, with 11 bases lying between them. Germline loops: CDR1 SEHNR, CDR2 FQNEAQ (reference sequence). CDR3 length: 12 amino acids. The CDR3 reads CASSPTDGEQFF. Here the CDR3 DNA reads TGTGCCAGCAGCCCAACGGACGGTGAGCAGTTCTTC. Full variable domain (outside the CDR3, taken from reference TRBV7-9 and TRBJ2-1): DTGVSQNPRHKITKRGQNVTFRCDPISEHNRLYWYRQTLGQGPEFLTYFQNEAQLEKSRLLSDRFSAERPKGSFSTLEIQRTEQGDSAMYLCASSPTDGEQFFGPGTRLTVL.